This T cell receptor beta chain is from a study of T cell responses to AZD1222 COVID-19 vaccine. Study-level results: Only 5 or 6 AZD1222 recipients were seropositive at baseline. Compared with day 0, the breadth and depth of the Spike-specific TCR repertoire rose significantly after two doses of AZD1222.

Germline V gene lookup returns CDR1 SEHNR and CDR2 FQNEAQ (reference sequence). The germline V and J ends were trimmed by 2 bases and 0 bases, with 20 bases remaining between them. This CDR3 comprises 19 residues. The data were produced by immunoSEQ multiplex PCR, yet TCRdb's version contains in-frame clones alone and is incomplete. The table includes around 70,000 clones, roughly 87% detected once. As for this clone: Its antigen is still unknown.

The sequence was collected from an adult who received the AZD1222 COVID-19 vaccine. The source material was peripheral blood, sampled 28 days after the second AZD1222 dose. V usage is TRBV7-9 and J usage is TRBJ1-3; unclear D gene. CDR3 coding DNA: TGTGCCAGCAGCTTACGCGGGCCAGCCCTGCCTGGCTCTGGAAACACCATATATTTT. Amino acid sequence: CASSLRGPALPGSGNTIYF.